Detailed here is one TCR beta chain. Germline lookup yields CDR1 MDHEN and CDR2 SYDVKM. The ends were cut back, 3 bases at V and 6 bases at J, with 9 bases in the middle. The CDR3 spans 13 residues. Repertoires were generated with immunoSEQ multiplex PCR, while TCRdb's copy carries only in-frame clones and drops some. The sample carries tens of thousands of clones, roughly 80% recorded once. This entry comes from a study of T cell responses to AZD1222 COVID-19 vaccine. Sample: peripheral blood, taken on day 0 of AZD1222 vaccination. The sequence came from an adult in good health. J is TRBJ1-5 and V is TRBV28, with D possibly being TRBD1 (6 bases). CDR3 nucleotides: TGTGCCAGCAGTTTGGGGGGGGCTCAGCCCCAGCATTTT. Its translation: CASSLGGAQPQHF.